This T cell receptor (beta chain) was observed in a study of cytomegalovirus exposure and HLA in healthy donors. Primers included in the PCR were 60 Vbeta and 13 Jbeta primers. Sequencing was performed with immunoSEQ multiplex PCR; in TCRdb, only in-frame clones are kept and a portion is missing. This sample carries roughly 120,000 clones, 80% to 85% of them seen once, and the ten largest clones take 3% to 4%. The CDR3 consists of 15 residues. Trimming removed 1 base from V and 4 bases from J; junction bases left unmatched: 4. Per germline, CDR1 SGDLS and CDR2 YYNGEE. This TCR came from a woman in her 30s in good health and CMV-seronegative. Sample: PBMCs. The chain has TRBV9 and TRBJ2-7, with 11 bases fitting TRBD1. The CDR3 sequence: CASSVSGQGAYEQYF. The DNA of the CDR3 is TGTGCCAGCAGCGTATCCGGACAGGGGGCTTACGAGCAGTACTTC.